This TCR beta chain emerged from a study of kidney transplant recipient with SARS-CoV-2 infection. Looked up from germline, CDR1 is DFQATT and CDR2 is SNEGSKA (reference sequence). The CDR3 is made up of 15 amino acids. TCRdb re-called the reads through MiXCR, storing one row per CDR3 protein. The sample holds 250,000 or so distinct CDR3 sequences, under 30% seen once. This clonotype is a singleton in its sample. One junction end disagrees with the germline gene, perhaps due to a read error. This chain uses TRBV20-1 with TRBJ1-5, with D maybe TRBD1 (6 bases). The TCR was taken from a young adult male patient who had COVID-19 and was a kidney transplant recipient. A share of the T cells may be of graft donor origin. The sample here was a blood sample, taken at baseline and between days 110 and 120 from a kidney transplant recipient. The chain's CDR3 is CSAREGGPLDQPRHF. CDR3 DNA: TGCAGTGCTAGAGAAGGGGGTCCTCTTGATCAGCCCCGGCATTTT.